These 5 T cell receptor beta chains originate from one sample sequenced in a study of metastatic and nonmetastatic thyroid tumors. Thyroid surgery had not been preceded by any treatment in any patient. TCRdb re-clonotyped the PCR reads via MiXCR. In the table there are about 12,000 clones, 27% of which are singletons. Source material: tumor tissue. These TCRs come from a female donor with papillary thyroid cancer or a benign thyroid nodule (not recorded which). Some clones in this sample may be carry-over from other donors' samples.

V is TRBV27 and J is TRBJ1-2; D gene unclear. Germline V gene lookup returns CDR1 MNHEY and CDR2 SMNVEV (reference sequence). V lost 5 bases to trimming and J lost 5 bases, with 21 bases between them. This CDR3 spans 16 amino acids. The CDR3 loop reads CASSPSTVVLWYGYTF. Here the CDR3 DNA reads TGTGCCAGCAGTCCAAGCACTGTCGTCTTGTGGTATGGCTACACCTTC.

This clone showed up many times. A read error may be the cause here, since a much bigger clone is one base away. The identical CDR3 is also encoded by other nucleotide sequences in the sample. V usage is TRBV5-8 and J usage is TRBJ1-5, with D uncertain. Germline CDR1 and CDR2: SGHTS and YDEGEE. The CDR3 sequence is 15 residues long. For the CDR3, the DNA is TGCGCCAGCAGCTTCTCCCAGAATAGCAATCAGCCCCAGCATTTT. Translated: CASSFSQNSNQPQHF.

The chain combines TRBV7-6 with TRBJ1-4; 7 bases agree with TRBD1. The CDR3 runs 16 residues. CDR1 and CDR2 from the germline V gene are SGHVS and FNYEAQ. V dropped 4 bases and J dropped 3; count of bases not matched to a gene: 8. This CDR3 reads CASSSYQGVANEKLFF. DNA of the CDR3: TGTGCCAGCAGCTCATACCAGGGGGTAGCTAATGAAAAACTGTTTTTT.

Concerning this clone: Germline and junction disagree at one end, which may indicate a read error. The chain combines TRBV30 with TRBJ2-2, with D perhaps matching TRBD1 or TRBD2 (5 bases each). This CDR3 spans 13 amino acids. Germline V gives CDR1 GTSNPN, CDR2 SVGIG (reference sequence). The CDR3 DNA reads TGTGCCCGGAGTGGGGGGAACACCGGGGAGCTGTTTTTT. Its protein product is CARSGGNTGELFF. Looking up the rest from reference TRBV30 and TRBJ2-2 gives the full variable domain: SQTIHQWPATLVQPVGSPLSLECTVEGTSNPNLYWYRQAAGRGLQLLFYSVGIGQISSEVPQNLSASRPQDRQFILSSKKLLLSDSGFYLCARSGGNTGELFFGEGSRLTVL.

Ten or more counts support this clone. A much larger clone is a single base away; this may be a read error. The gene calls are TRBV5-1 and TRBJ2-1; D is uncertain. Germline V gives CDR1 SGHRS, CDR2 YFSETQ. The CDR3 is made up of 14 amino acids. The CDR3 loop reads CASSQISSYNERFF. The CDR3 DNA sequence: TGCGCCAGCAGCCAAATAAGCTCCTACAATGAGCGGTTCTTC.